The rows below give T cell receptor beta chains drawn from one sample of a study of blood T cell repertoires in COVID-19. The repertoire was sequenced with immunoSEQ multiplex PCR; TCRdb's copy has only in-frame clones and lacks some. The sample holds roughly 480,000 clones; roughly nine tenths are singletons and the top ten take around 0.95%. Source material: peripheral blood. These TCRs come from a man aged 18 to 30 with COVID-19, enrolled during active disease. Each CDR3 is given without its conserved first and last residue.

V	CDR3
TRBV19	ASSIGGRREQF
TRBV10-1	ASSDAPKREVYNEQF
TRBV7-9	ASSRFGGGVYEQY
TRBV6-6	ASRGGEGVTYEQY
TRBV27	ASSLLSGVETQY
TRBV9	ASSAAPGVRETQY
TRBV11-3	ASGDIGDYEQY
TRBV28	ASSTMQGPYEQY
TRBV30	AWSEQGYEQY
TRBV6-5	ASRQGGPLQPQH
TRBV11-3	ASSLEVRFTSGANVLT
TRBV4-2	ASSTPGTGPYGYT
TRBV3-1/TRBV3-2	ASRSRQETQY
TRBV9	ASSPQGGETQY
TRBV5-1	ASSPVFSGASGLTQY
TRBV24-1	ATSSAAVNTGELF
TRBV24-1	TTSDSDNEQF
TRBV6-5	ASTGTAYGYT
TRBV27	ASSPYTEWSVYEQY
TRBV19	ASSVGTYLNGELF
TRBV27	ASSLLATVRTDTQY
TRBV24-1	ATSDLLSLF
TRBV27	ASSLRGTSGSYNEQF
TRBV19	ASTLSGREKLF
TRBV7-6	ASSLLQESEAF
TRBV5-5	ASSFLADQETQY
TRBV24-1	ATSDPGQGFYNEQF
TRBV27	ASTAQGAVDTQY
TRBV5-1	ASSWTRTQGAGELF
TRBV5-4	ICSPGLLNTGELF
TRBV6-5	ASGNQGNQPQH
TRBV20-1	SASRGRSAYNEQF
TRBV10-1	ASSETSGRPETQY
TRBV19	ASSKDREEKLF
TRBV14	ASSRPLAGAYQETQY
TRBV7-6	ASSLRTGESSYNEQF
TRBV27	ASSLIAGAPNEQF
TRBV5-4	ASSERGGSIWETQY
TRBV7-2	ASSLAGGGNEQF
TRBV4-1	ASSQGYENGELF
TRBV9	ASSVNSGAELF
TRBV29-1	SVEGSGEYEQY
TRBV25-1	ASSEYGSSGGCT
TRBV7-2	ASSLSMIYGYT
TRBV5-4	ASSWTVLGEQY
TRBV5-5	ASSLAPDYGYT
TRBV6-6	ASTQGGYGYT
TRBV18	ASSPTASTDTQY
TRBV11-3	ASSNQGFGTDTQY
TRBV2	ASRDRSSTDTQY
TRBV3-1/TRBV3-2	ASSQRGGQPQH
TRBV14	ASSRARDRVNQPQH
TRBV19	ASLEFPSDTQY
TRBV11-3	ASSLDPAGAYNEQF
TRBV13	ASSLKGVDT
TRBV7-9	ASSLPLAAGTMSYEQY
TRBV27	ATRLVGTSSYEQY
TRBV11-2	ASSLQNVKETQY
TRBV6-7	ASSYSPPSGGGGRGLYEQY
TRBV6-6	ASSIKSSYEQY